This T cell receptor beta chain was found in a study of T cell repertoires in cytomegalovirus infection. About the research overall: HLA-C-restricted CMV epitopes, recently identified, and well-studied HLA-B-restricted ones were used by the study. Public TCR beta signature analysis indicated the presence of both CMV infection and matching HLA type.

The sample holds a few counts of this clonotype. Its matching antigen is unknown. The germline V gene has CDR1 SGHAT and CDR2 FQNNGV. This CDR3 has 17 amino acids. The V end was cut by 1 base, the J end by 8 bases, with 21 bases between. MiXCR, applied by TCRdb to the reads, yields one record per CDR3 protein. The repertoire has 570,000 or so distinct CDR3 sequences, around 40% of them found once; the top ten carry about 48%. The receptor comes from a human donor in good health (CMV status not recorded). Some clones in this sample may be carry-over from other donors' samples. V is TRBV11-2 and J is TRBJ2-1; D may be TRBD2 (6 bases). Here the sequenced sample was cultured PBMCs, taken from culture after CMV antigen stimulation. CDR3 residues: CASSLGRVTGVFDEQFF. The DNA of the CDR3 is TGTGCCAGCAGCTTAGGGCGGGTTACGGGAGTGTTTGATGAGCAGTTCTTC.